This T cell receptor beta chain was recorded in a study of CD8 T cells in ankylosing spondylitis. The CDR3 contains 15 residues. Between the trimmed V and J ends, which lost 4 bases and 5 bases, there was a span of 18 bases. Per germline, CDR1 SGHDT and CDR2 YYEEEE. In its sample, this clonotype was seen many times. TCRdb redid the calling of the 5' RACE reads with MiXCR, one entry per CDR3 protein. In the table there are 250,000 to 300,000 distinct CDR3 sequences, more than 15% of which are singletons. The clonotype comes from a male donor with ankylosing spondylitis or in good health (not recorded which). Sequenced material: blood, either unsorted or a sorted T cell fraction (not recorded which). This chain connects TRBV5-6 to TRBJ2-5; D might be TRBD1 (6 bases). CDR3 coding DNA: TGTGCCAGCAGCCCTGACAGGTGGCTAGAGGAGACCCAGTACTTC. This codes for CASSPDRWLEETQYF. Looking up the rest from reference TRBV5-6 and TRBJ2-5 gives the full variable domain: DAGVTQSPTHLIKTRGQQVTLRCSPKSGHDTVSWYQQALGQGPQFIFQYYEEEERQRGNFPDRFSGHQFPNYSSELNVNALLLGDSALYLCASSPDRWLEETQYFGPGTRLLVL.